Below are 21 T cell receptor beta chains sequenced from a single sample in a study of regulatory T cells in long-lasting Graves disease. Assembly of TCR beta libraries relied on iRepertoire HTBI primers together with Arm-PCR of CDR3 regions. Using its own MiXCR run on the multiplex PCR reads, TCRdb lists one record per CDR3 protein. The profile covers more than 300,000 distinct CDR3 sequences, with around 16% appearing a single time and 22% taken by the ten largest. This sample's time point: newly diagnosed GD, antithyroid drugs for less than 3 months. RNA extracted from PBMCs served as the sequencing template. The input for sequencing was peripheral blood mononuclear cells (PBMCs), taken at new diagnosis, from a patient treated with antithyroid drugs. The receptor set was obtained from a female donor with Graves disease.

There are a few counts of this clonotype. V usage is TRBV6-1 and J usage is TRBJ1-5; D call uncertain. V lost 4 bases and J lost 1, with 11 bases in between. The CDR3 spans 15 residues. The V gene's germline CDR1 is MNHNS and CDR2 SASEGT. CDR3 residues: CASSGREGSNQPQHF. In DNA form, the CDR3 reads TGTGCCAGCAGTGGGAGGGAAGGGAGCAATCAGCCCCAGCATTTT.

This clonotype was picked up many times. The rearrangement joins TRBV7-2 to TRBJ1-1; D is perhaps TRBD1 (5 bases). The CDR3 contains 14 residues. Germline values: CDR1 SGHTA, CDR2 FQGNSA. V gave up 5 bases and J gave up 5 bases, with 15 bases separating them. CDR3 residues: CASSQLMGGTEAFF. Here the CDR3 DNA reads TGTGCCAGCAGCCAACTGATGGGGGGGACTGAAGCTTTCTTT.

The gene calls are TRBV20-1 and TRBJ2-7, with D unresolved. This CDR3 has 13 amino acids. The germline CDR1 and CDR2 sequences are DFQATT and SNEGSKA (reference sequence). V was trimmed by 6 bases and J by 4 bases, leaving 16 bases between them. CDR3 in DNA: TGCAGTGCCACGGGCCCCGACGCGTACGAGCAGTACTTC. Encoded protein: CSATGPDAYEQYF.

This clonotype was observed at least ten times. This chain connects TRBV12-3 or TRBV12-4 to TRBJ1-1; no clear D gene. The CDR3 has 14 residues. V was trimmed by 2 bases and J by 6 bases, leaving 13 bases between them. The CDR3 is CASSLIGDIPEAFF. CDR3 in DNA: TGTGCCAGCAGTTTAATTGGGGATATCCCTGAAGCTTTCTTT.

The chain uses TRBV6-1 and TRBJ1-2; possible D gene TRBD1, 5 bases. From germline, CDR1 is MNHNS and CDR2 SASEGT. The CDR3 totals 13 residues. V lost 8 bases, J lost 6 bases, and 16 bases lay in between. The CDR3 loop reads CASGRGGIDGYTF. CDR3 bases: TGTGCCAGCGGGCGGGGGGGAATCGATGGCTACACCTTC.

The CDR3 sequence is CASSVRGTDTQYF. The CDR3 DNA reads TGCGCCAGCAGCGTGAGGGGAACAGATACGCAGTATTTT. The chain is built from TRBV5-1 and TRBJ2-3; D possibly matches TRBD1 or TRBD2 (5 bases each). CDR1 and CDR2 (germline): SGHRS, YFSETQ. The CDR3 loop spans 13 amino acids. Trimming stripped 4 bases from V and 3 bases from J, with 9 bases between.

V is TRBV11-2 and J is TRBJ2-7; 9 nucleotides match TRBD2. Trimming at V came to 4 bases and at J to 2 bases, leaving 3 bases not matched to a gene. The length of the CDR3 is 14 residues. Germline-derived CDR1 and CDR2 are SGHAT and FQNNGV. The CDR3 here is CASSWSGGPYEQYF. The CDR3 region has the DNA TGTGCCAGCAGCTGGAGCGGGGGGCCCTACGAGCAGTACTTC.

Worth noting for this clonotype: Since a far larger clone is one base different, this is likely a read error. The V gene is TRBV20-1, the J gene TRBJ2-1; the match to TRBD2 covers 9 bases. The CDR3 contains 13 residues. Looked up from germline, CDR1 is DFQATT and CDR2 is SNEGSKA (reference sequence). The trim removed 6 bases at V and 10 bases at J, leaving 10 bases unmatched. The CDR3 sequence is CSAFSGSGYEQFF. In nucleotides, the CDR3 is TGCAGTGCGTTTAGCGGGAGTGGTTACGAGCAGTTCTTC.

Many counts were recorded for this clonotype. The CDR3 DNA is TGTGCCAGCCCCAAATCCGGGACACCGACTAGCAATCAGCCCCAGCATTTT. As protein: CASPKSGTPTSNQPQHF. The chain is built from TRBV28 and TRBJ1-5; D possibly corresponds to TRBD1 (6 bases). From germline, CDR1 is MDHEN and CDR2 SYDVKM. V was cut by 8 bases and J by 0 bases, with 20 bases left in between. This CDR3 is 17 amino acids long.

This clonotype occurred many times. This chain connects TRBV5-1 to TRBJ1-1; the D gene is possibly TRBD1 (5 bases). V was shortened by 0 bases and J by 0 bases, with 12 bases between the two germline ends. The germline CDR1 and CDR2 sequences are SGHRS and YFSETQ. The CDR3 is 16 residues long. CDR3 in DNA: TGCGCCAGCAGCTTGGGTCCTCGAGGGGTGAACACTGAAGCTTTCTTT. Translation: CASSLGPRGVNTEAFF.

The chain has TRBV14 and TRBJ2-1, with a tentative D call TRBD1 (6 bases). The CDR3 spans 13 residues. Trimming took 4 bases from V and 9 from J, leaving 13 bases between them. Germline CDR1 reads SGHDN; CDR2 reads FVKESK. The DNA for the CDR3 is TGTGCCAGCAGCCTTTTTACAGGGAGTGAGCAGTTCTTC. Protein sequence: CASSLFTGSEQFF.

This clonotype was detected many times. The chain couples TRBV12-3 or TRBV12-4 to TRBJ1-2; 7 nucleotides agree with TRBD1. Trimming cost V 5 bases and J 4 bases; bases outside gene matches: 4. This CDR3 is 13 amino acids long. The CDR3 loop reads CASSRQGPYGYTF. The CDR3, as DNA: TGTGCCAGCAGTCGACAGGGCCCCTATGGCTACACCTTC.

There are many counts of this clonotype. The CDR3, as DNA: TGCAGTGCTAGACGTACCGGGACAGGGGCCGGGGAGCTGTTTTTT. It translates to CSARRTGTGAGELFF. The V and J genes are TRBV20-1 and TRBJ2-2, with 10 bases matching TRBD1. CDR1 is DFQATT and CDR2 is SNEGSKA in the germline V gene (reference sequence). Trimming cost V 2 bases and J 6 bases; bases outside gene matches: 6. The CDR3 spans 15 residues.

This clonotype was seen ten or more times. V is TRBV9 and J is TRBJ1-6; D perhaps matches TRBD1 (5 bases). This CDR3 is 13 amino acids long. Looked up from germline, CDR1 is SGDLS and CDR2 is YYNGEE. Trimming took 2 bases from V and 8 from J, leaving 8 bases between them. The CDR3 is CASSVGPYSPLHF. DNA for the CDR3: TGTGCCAGCAGCGTGGGACCTTATTCACCCCTCCACTTT.

This clonotype has ten or more counts. This chain joins TRBV7-9 and TRBJ2-1; D is ambiguous. Per the germline V gene, CDR1 is SEHNR and CDR2 is FQNEAQ (reference sequence). V lost 5 bases, J lost 5 bases, and 16 bases lay in between. The CDR3 covers 15 residues. CDR3 loop: CASSTGSSGNNEQFF. CDR3 DNA sequence: TGTGCCAGCAGCACCGGGTCCTCCGGCAACAATGAGCAGTTCTTC.

This clonotype was detected ten times or more. The chain employs TRBV2 and TRBJ2-5, with 8 bases that match TRBD2. The CDR3 has 15 amino acids. The germline gives CDR1 SNHLY, CDR2 FYNNEI. Trimming cost V 3 bases and J 7 bases; bases outside gene matches: 10. The CDR3 DNA sequence: TGTGCCAGCAGTGAGACGGCTAGCGGGCCGGGGACCCAGTACTTC. Protein: CASSETASGPGTQYF.

This chain's CDR3 is CASSPRGSVYGYTF. The CDR3 coding sequence is TGTGCCAGCAGCCCCCGGGGGTCCGTCTATGGCTACACCTTC. The rearrangement joins TRBV5-6 to TRBJ1-2; maybe TRBD1 (5 bases). Per the germline V gene, CDR1 is SGHDT and CDR2 is YYEEEE. The V gene lost 4 bases and the J gene lost 4 bases, with 14 bases spanning the gap. CDR3 length: 14 residues.

This clonotype has at least ten counts. V gene TRBV29-1 combines with J gene TRBJ1-6, with 9 nucleotides matching TRBD1. In germline, CDR1 is SQVTM, CDR2 ANQGSEA. After removal of 6 bases from V and 8 bases from J, the junction contained 5 bases not matched to a gene. The CDR3 consists of 13 residues. CDR3 in amino acids: CSVADRGDSPLHF. The CDR3 DNA reads as TGCAGCGTCGCCGACAGGGGGGATTCACCCCTCCACTTT. The full variable domain, in which reference TRBV29-1 and TRBJ1-6 provide the parts outside the CDR3, is SAVISQKPSRDICQRGTSLTIQCQVDSQVTMMFWYRQQPGQSLTLIATANQGSEATYESGFVIDKFPISRPNLTFSTLTVSNMSPEDSSIYLCSVADRGDSPLHFGNGTRLTVT.

This clonotype was recorded many times. The chain has TRBV3-1 and TRBJ2-2; D gene unclear. The CDR3 consists of 15 residues. CDR1 LGHDT and CDR2 YNNKEL come from the germline V gene (reference sequence). Trimming removed 2 bases from V and 2 bases from J, with 9 bases in between. CDR3 in amino acids: CASSQLALNTGELFF. The CDR3 DNA reads TGTGCCAGCAGCCAATTGGCACTAAACACCGGGGAGCTGTTTTTT.

In this sample, this clonotype turned up many times. This rearrangement joins TRBV6-1 to TRBJ1-5, with D unresolved. This CDR3 is built from 12 residues. Per germline, CDR1 MNHNS and CDR2 SASEGT. V gave up 5 bases and J gave up 7 bases, with 9 bases separating them. CDR3 protein: CASSTGGQPQHF. Written as DNA, the CDR3 is TGTGCCAGCAGTACGGGTGGCCAGCCCCAGCATTTT.

This clonotype was detected only a few times. The rearrangement joins TRBV2 to TRBJ1-2; a weak D match, TRBD1 (5 bases). Germline V gene lookup returns CDR1 SNHLY and CDR2 FYNNEI. Trimming removed 6 bases from V and 4 bases from J, with 12 bases in between. This CDR3 spans 13 amino acids. CDR3 sequence (DNA): TGTGCCAGCAGGGGGGACTTACCCTATGGCTACACCTTC. Translated, it gives CASRGDLPYGYTF.